This T cell receptor beta chain was profiled in a study of neurological immune-mediated disorders. Study results and limitations: Phylogenetic grouping put 18 of 34 multiple sclerosis patients' repertoires into one related-CDR3 cluster, a possible signature. No expanded-clone CDR3 amino acid sequence recurred across subjects, suggesting private TCR-beta repertoires.

This clonotype was counted at least ten times. Antigen specificity is unknown. TCRdb re-called the 5' RACE reads through MiXCR, storing one row per CDR3 protein. The top ten clones hold approximately 3.3% of a sample with nearly 60,000 distinct CDR3 sequences, roughly 3.3% of them seen once. V trimming: 6 bases; J trimming: 10 bases; junction bases outside the gene matches: 13. The CDR3 consists of 16 residues. The gene calls are TRBV12-3 or TRBV12-4 and TRBJ2-5; 14 bases align to TRBD2. The sequence came from a woman aged 30 to 39 with multiple sclerosis. The sequencing sample was made of PBMCs. The CDR3, as DNA: TGTGCCAGCAGCCCGGGACTAGCGGGGGCCCGGGGGAACCAGTACTTC. This sequence encodes CASSPGLAGARGNQYF.